This TCR beta chain is drawn from a study of T-cell memory formation after mild COVID-19. This clonotype appeared many times. V lost 0 bases, J lost 2 bases, and 8 bases lay in between. Germline V gene data show CDR1 as LGHNA and CDR2 as YNFKEQ. The CDR3 covers 16 residues. Using constant-segment primers, 5'RACE produced TCR alpha and TCR beta cDNA libraries carrying sample barcodes and UMIs. TCRdb analysed the 5' RACE reads with MiXCR anew, one entry per CDR3 protein. The sample contains about 290,000 distinct CDR3 sequences, more than 15% of which appear only once. The sequenced material came from PBMCs or a T cell subset sorted from them (not recorded which). This clonotype was obtained from a man aged 18 to 35 who had mild COVID-19 (a few samples of this study predate the infection). Cell type and time point are not known. V gene TRBV4-2 combines with J gene TRBJ2-6; D possibly uses TRBD1 or TRBD2 (5 bases each). The CDR3 is CASSQEGPPGANVLTF. The CDR3 nucleotides are TGTGCCAGCAGCCAAGAGGGACCCCCTGGGGCCAACGTCCTGACTTTC.